The 4 T cell receptor beta chains reported below all come from one sample, sequenced in a study of cytomegalovirus exposure and HLA in healthy donors. Primers for the PCR totalled 60 Vbeta and 13 Jbeta. Profiled with immunoSEQ multiplex PCR; TCRdb holds only in-frame clones, not every one. Seen here are 120,000 or so clones, less than 85% observed once, and the top ten hold around 4.2%. Sequenced: PBMCs. These receptors were obtained from a middle-aged woman in good health and CMV-seronegative.

CDR3 loop: CASSQDALDSRETQYF. DNA of the CDR3: TGCGCCAGCAGCCAGGATGCCCTGGACAGTCGAGAGACCCAGTACTTC. The rearrangement uses TRBV4-3 and TRBJ2-5; D is perhaps TRBD1 (6 bases). The germline V gene has CDR1 LGHNA and CDR2 YSLEER. This CDR3 has 16 amino acids. The V gene lost 3 bases and the J gene lost 4 bases, with 18 bases spanning the gap.

The chain joins TRBV28 to TRBJ1-5; 8 positions match TRBD1. Germline lookup yields CDR1 MDHEN and CDR2 SYDVKM. The CDR3 length is 17 residues. V was pared by 5 bases and J by 0 bases, with 9 bases of the junction left unmatched. This chain's CDR3 is CASSPPLGQGSNQPQHF. The CDR3 DNA sequence: TGTGCCAGCAGTCCACCCCTCGGACAGGGTAGCAATCAGCCCCAGCATTTT.

The genes are TRBV29-1 and TRBJ1-2; 7 bases line up with TRBD1. The CDR3 totals 14 residues. Germline CDR1 is SQVTM and CDR2 is ANQGSEA. V shed 3 bases, J shed 2 bases, and the junction held 6 bases outside the gene matches. Here the CDR3 reads CSVDRDRDNYGYTF. The DNA of the CDR3 is TGCAGCGTTGATAGAGACAGGGACAACTATGGCTACACCTTC.

The CDR3 here is CASSVDVQGWKTQYF. The DNA for the CDR3 is TGTGCCAGCAGCGTAGATGTACAGGGGTGGAAGACCCAGTACTTC. This chain joins TRBV9 and TRBJ2-5; 7 bases map to TRBD1. J gave up 6 bases and V 0 bases, and 8 bases lay outside the gene matches. From germline, CDR1 is SGDLS and CDR2 YYNGEE. This CDR3 has 15 residues.